This T cell receptor (beta chain) stems from a study of T cell repertoires in cytomegalovirus infection. Study-wide background: A matching HLA type, together with CMV infection, was signaled by public TCR beta signatures. Study-level results: There were carriers of CMV plus the relevant HLA, and cumulative public TCR beta family frequency identified them. Dominating the ex vivo response were TCR beta clonotypes that were CMV-specific and HLA-C-restricted.

One entry per CDR3 protein results from TCRdb running MiXCR on the reads. The sample records nearly 650,000 distinct CDR3 sequences, 20% to 25% being singletons. Concerning this clonotype itself: The antigen remains unidentified.

CDR1 and CDR2 from the germline V gene are MDHEN and SYDVKM. V was cut by 10 bases and J by 6 bases, with 15 bases left in between. The CDR3 runs 13 residues. The V call is TRBV28, the J call TRBJ2-2; D call uncertain. The sample consisted of CD8+ T cells from PBMCs. This receptor was obtained from a human donor in good health (CMV status not recorded). Some clones in this sample may be carry-over from other donors' samples. In DNA, the CDR3 is TGTGCCATCCCCGGCCCGAGCGCCGGGGAGCTGTTTTTT. It is translated as CAIPGPSAGELFF.